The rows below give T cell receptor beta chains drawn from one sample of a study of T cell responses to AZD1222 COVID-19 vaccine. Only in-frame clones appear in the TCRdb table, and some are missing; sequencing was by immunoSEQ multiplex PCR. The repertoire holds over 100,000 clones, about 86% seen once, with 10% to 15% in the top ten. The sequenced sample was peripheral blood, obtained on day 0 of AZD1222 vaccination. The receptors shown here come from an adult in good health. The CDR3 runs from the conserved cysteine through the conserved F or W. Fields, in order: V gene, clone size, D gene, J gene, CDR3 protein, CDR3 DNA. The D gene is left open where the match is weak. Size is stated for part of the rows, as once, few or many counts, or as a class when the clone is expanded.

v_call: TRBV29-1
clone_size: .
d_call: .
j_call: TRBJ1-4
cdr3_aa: CSVRIRGREKLFF
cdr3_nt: TGCAGCGTTAGGATCAGAGGCCGGGAAAAACTGTTTTTT

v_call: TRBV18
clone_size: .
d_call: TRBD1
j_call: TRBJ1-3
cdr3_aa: CASSPRQGEAGNTIYF
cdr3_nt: TGTGCCAGCTCACCACGCCAGGGGGAAGCTGGAAACACCATATATTTT

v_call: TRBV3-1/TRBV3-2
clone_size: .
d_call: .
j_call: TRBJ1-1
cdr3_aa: CASSQGINGAAFF
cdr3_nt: TGTGCCAGCAGCCAAGGCATCAACGGGGCGGCTTTCTTT

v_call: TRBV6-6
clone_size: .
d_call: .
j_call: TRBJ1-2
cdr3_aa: CASSYSSYGYTF
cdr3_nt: TGTGCCAGCAGTTACTCTAGCTATGGCTACACCTTC

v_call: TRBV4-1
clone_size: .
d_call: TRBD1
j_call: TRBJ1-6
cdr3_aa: CASSFGQGNSPLHF
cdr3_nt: TGCGCCAGCAGCTTCGGACAGGGGAATTCACCCCTCCACTTT

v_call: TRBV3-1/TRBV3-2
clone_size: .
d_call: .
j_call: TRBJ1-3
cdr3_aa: CASSHVGTVGNTIYF
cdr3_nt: TGTGCCAGCAGCCATGTAGGTACTGTTGGAAACACCATATATTTT

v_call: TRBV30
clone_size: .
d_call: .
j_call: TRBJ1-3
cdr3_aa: CAWSVRYTIYF
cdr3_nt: TGTGCCTGGAGTGTCCGTTACACCATATATTTT

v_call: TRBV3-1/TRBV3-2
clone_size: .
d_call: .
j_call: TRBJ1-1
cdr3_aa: CASRRGGEAFF
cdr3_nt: TGTGCCAGCAGACGCGGAGGGGAAGCTTTCTTT

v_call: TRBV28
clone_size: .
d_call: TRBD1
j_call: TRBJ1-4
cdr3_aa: CASRDRVNEKLFF
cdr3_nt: TGTGCCAGCAGAGACAGGGTAAATGAAAAACTGTTTTTT

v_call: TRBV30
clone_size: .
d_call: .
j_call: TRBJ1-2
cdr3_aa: CAWNGGNYGYTF
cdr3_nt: TGTGCCTGGAACGGGGGAAACTATGGCTACACCTTC

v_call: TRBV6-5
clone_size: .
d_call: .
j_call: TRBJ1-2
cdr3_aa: CASSPGVGYGGYTF
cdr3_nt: TGTGCCAGCAGCCCGGGGGTGGGATACGGTGGCTACACCTTC

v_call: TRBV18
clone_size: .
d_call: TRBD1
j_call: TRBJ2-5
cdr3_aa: CASSPSSPGGGETQYF
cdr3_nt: TGTGCCAGCTCACCAAGCTCCCCAGGGGGCGGGGAGACCCAGTACTTC

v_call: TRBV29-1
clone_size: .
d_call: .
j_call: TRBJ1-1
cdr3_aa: CSVRQGNSNTEAFF
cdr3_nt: TGCAGCGTCCGACAAGGGAACTCGAACACTGAAGCTTTCTTT

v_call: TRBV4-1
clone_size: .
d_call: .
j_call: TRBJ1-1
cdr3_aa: CASSQVSNGHTEAFF
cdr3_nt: TGCGCCAGCAGCCAGGTCTCTAATGGACACACTGAAGCTTTCTTT

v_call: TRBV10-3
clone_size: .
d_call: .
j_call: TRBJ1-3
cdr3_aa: CAISESEGVGNTIYF
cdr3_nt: TGTGCCATCAGTGAGTCGGAGGGCGTTGGAAACACCATATATTTT

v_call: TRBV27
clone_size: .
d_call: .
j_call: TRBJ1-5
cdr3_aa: CASSLIAGNSNQPQHF
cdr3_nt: TGTGCCAGCAGTTTAATTGCAGGCAATAGCAATCAGCCCCAGCATTTT

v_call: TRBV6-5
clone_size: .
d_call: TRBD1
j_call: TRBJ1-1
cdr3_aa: CASSYFGTADTEAFF
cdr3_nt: TGTGCCAGCAGTTACTTCGGGACAGCGGACACTGAAGCTTTCTTT

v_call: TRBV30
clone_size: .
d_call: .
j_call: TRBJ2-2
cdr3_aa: CAWSALGANTGELFF
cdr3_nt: TGTGCCTGGAGCGCCTTAGGAGCGAACACCGGGGAGCTGTTTTTT

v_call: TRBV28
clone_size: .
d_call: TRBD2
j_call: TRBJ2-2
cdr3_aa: CASSLPRGIVVAGDYTGELFF
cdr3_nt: TGTGCCAGCAGTTTACCCAGGGGGATTGTAGTAGCGGGAGACTACACCGGGGAGCTGTTTTTT

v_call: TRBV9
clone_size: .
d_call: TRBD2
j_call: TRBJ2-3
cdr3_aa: CASSGGTSGGDTQYF
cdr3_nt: TGTGCCAGCAGCGGGGGAACTAGCGGGGGAGATACGCAGTATTTT

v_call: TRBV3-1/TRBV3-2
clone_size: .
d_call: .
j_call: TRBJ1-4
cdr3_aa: CASSQASGSWVEKLFF
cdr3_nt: TGTGCCAGCAGCCAAGCTTCAGGGTCGTGGGTTGAAAAACTGTTTTTT

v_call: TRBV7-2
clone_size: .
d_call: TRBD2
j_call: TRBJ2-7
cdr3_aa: CASSLWTSGTRYF
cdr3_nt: TGTGCCAGCAGCTTATGGACTAGCGGGACACGGTACTTC

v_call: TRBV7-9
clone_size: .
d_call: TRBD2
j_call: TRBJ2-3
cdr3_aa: CASSSSGRPEPDTQYF
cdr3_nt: TGTGCCAGCAGTTCTAGCGGGAGGCCCGAACCAGATACGCAGTATTTT

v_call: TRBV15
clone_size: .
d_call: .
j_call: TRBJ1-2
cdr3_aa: CATSSAGTYGYTF
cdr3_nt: TGTGCCACCAGCAGCGCAGGGACCTATGGCTACACCTTC

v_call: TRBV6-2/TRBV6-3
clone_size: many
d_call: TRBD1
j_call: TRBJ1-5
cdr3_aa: CASSHGQGAGQPQHF
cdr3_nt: TGTGCCAGCAGCCACGGACAGGGGGCCGGTCAGCCCCAGCATTTT

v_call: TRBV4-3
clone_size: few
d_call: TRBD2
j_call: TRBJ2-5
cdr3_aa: CASSPMMGRAQETQYF
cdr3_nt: TGCGCCAGCAGCCCGATGATGGGGAGGGCCCAAGAGACCCAGTACTTC

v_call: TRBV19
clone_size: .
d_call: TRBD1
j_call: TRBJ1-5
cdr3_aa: CASSRWTGGGQPQHF
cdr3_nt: TGTGCCAGTAGTAGATGGACAGGGGGGGGTCAGCCCCAGCATTTT

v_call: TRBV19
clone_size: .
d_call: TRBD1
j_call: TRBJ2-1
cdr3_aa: CASSSPDRVGYNEQFF
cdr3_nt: TGTGCCAGTAGTAGCCCCGACAGGGTGGGCTACAATGAGCAGTTCTTC

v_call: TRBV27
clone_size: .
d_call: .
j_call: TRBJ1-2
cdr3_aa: CASSLTGGYGYTF
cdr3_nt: TGTGCCAGCAGTTTAACGGGGGGTTATGGCTACACCTTC

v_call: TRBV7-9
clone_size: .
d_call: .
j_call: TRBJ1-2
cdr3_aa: CASSLAAKAYGYTF
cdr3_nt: TGTGCCAGCAGCTTAGCGGCGAAGGCCTATGGCTACACCTTC

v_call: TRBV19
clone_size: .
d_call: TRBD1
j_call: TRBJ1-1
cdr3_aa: CASSIFARRSRGRAFF
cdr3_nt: TGTGCCAGTAGTATCTTTGCACGGCGGAGCAGGGGGCGAGCTTTCTTT

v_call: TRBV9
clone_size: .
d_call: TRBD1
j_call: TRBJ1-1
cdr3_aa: CASSVVQGGRTEAFF
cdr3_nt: TGTGCCAGCAGCGTAGTACAGGGGGGGAGGACTGAAGCTTTCTTT

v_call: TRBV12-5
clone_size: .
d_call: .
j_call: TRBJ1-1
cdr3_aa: CASGRGGNTEAFF
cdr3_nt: TGTGCTAGTGGACGGGGGGGGAACACTGAAGCTTTCTTT

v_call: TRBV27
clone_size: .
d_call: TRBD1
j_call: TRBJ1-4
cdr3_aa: CASSFITGGAREKLFF
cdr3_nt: TGTGCCAGCAGTTTTATCACAGGGGGGGCGAGGGAAAAACTGTTTTTT

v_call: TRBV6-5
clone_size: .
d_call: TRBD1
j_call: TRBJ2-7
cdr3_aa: CASSYSPTGTGDEQYF
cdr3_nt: TGTGCCAGCAGTTACTCTCCTACCGGGACAGGGGACGAGCAGTACTTC

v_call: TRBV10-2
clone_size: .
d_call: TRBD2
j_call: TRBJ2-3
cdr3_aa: CASTLTSGPSTDTQYF
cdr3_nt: TGCGCCAGCACTTTGACTAGCGGCCCTAGCACAGATACGCAGTATTTT

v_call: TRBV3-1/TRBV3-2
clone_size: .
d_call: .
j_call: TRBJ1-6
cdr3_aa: CASSQEPSSPLHF
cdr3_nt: TGTGCCAGCAGCCAAGAGCCGAGTTCACCCCTCCACTTT

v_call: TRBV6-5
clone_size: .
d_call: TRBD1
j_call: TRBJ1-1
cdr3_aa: CASSSGGRGTEAFF
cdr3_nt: TGTGCCAGCAGCTCAGGGGGTCGGGGCACTGAAGCTTTCTTT

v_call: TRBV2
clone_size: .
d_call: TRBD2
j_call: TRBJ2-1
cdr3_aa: CASRLLAGPAWDEQFF
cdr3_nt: TGTGCCAGCAGGTTACTAGCGGGACCGGCTTGGGACGAGCAGTTCTTC

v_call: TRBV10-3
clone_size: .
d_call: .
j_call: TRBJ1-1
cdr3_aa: CAIKTVENTEAFF
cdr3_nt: TGTGCCATCAAAACAGTAGAGAACACTGAAGCTTTCTTT

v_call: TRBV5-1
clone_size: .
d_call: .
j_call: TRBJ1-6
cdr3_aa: CASSSQQGSYNSPLHF
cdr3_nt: TGCGCCAGCAGCTCGCAGCAGGGGTCCTATAATTCACCCCTCCACTTT

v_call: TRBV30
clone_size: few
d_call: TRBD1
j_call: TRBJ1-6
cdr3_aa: CAWSRSTGGGSPLHF
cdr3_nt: TGTGCCTGGAGTCGCTCCACAGGGGGGGGTTCACCCCTCCACTTT

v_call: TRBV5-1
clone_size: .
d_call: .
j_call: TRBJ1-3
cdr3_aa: CASSAGSNSGNTIYF
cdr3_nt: TGCGCCAGCAGCGCGGGCAGTAACTCTGGAAACACCATATATTTT

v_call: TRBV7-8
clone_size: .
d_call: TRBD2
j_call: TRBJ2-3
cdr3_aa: CASSPTSVTDTQYF
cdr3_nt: TGTGCCAGCAGCCCGACTAGCGTGACAGATACGCAGTATTTT

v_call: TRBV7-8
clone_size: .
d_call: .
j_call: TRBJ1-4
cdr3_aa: CASSPDRGEKLFF
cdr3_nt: TGTGCCAGCAGTCCAGACCGGGGTGAAAAACTGTTTTTT

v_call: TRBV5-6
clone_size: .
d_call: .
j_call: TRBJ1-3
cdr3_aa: CASSLGAGNTIYF
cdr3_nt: TGTGCCAGCAGCTTGGGGGCTGGAAACACCATATATTTT

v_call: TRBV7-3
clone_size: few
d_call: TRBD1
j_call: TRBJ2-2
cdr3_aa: CASSLIGTANTGELFF
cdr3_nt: TGTGCCAGCAGCTTAATCGGGACAGCGAACACCGGGGAGCTGTTTTTT

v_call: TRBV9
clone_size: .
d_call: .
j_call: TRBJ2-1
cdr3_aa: CASSNYLSGSSYNEQFF
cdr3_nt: TGTGCCAGCAGCAATTACTTAAGCGGAAGCTCCTACAATGAGCAGTTCTTC

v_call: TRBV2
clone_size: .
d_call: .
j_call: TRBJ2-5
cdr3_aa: CASGRNLALGQFQETQYF
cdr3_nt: TGTGCCAGCGGGCGGAACTTGGCCCTCGGGCAGTTCCAAGAGACCCAGTACTTC

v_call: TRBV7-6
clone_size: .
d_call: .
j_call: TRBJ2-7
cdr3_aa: CASSALGTLRGSYEQYF
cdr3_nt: TGTGCCAGCAGCGCACTCGGGACTCTGAGGGGGTCCTACGAGCAGTACTTC